This entry concerns a single TCR beta chain. Its antigen is not known. The data stem from a study of beta chain features in type 1 diabetes. Findings of the study overall: HLA effects on TCRB rearrangement stayed unresolved here. Moderate but significant shortening of TCRB CDR3s was recorded in all four CD4+ subsets from Type 1 diabetes patients. Patients with type 1 diabetes carried fewer insertions and had more deletions at their VDJ junctions.

Investigators reverse transcribed all isolated RNA, so they sequenced expressed TCRB transcripts. Sequencing of naive, central memory and regulatory T cell samples gave an average of around 3.6 million reads. Using immunoSEQ multiplex PCR, the repertoire was profiled, and TCRdb retains in-frame clones only, with some absent. The data show 150,000 or so clones, more than 60% seen once. Around 0.12 L of blood, on average, came from one heparinised draw per donor. Germline-derived CDR1 and CDR2 are MRHNA and SNTAGT. There are 16 residues in the CDR3. Deletions cut 1 base from V and 0 bases from J, with 11 bases between.

This receptor was taken from a man between 25 and 39 years old with type 1 diabetes. The gene calls are TRBV6-4 and TRBJ2-3; the D gene is possibly TRBD2 (6 bases). What was sequenced was naive CD4+ T cells from blood. CDR3 in amino acids: CASSDFPTRSTDTQYF. The CDR3 DNA reads TGTGCCAGCAGTGACTTCCCGACTAGAAGCACAGATACGCAGTATTTT.